This TCR beta chain was retrieved from a study of glioma-infiltrating T cells. CDR1 and CDR2 (germline): SGHDN, FVKESK. The CDR3 is 13 residues long. V gave up 1 base and J gave up 9 bases, with 12 bases separating them. The iRepertoire nested amplicon-rescue multiplex PCR amplified TCR alpha and beta CDR3s from RNA. A single record per CDR3 protein comes from TCRdb applying MiXCR to the multiplex PCR reads. The data show about 380,000 distinct CDR3 sequences, 41% seen once. The chain uses TRBV14 and TRBJ1-1; D remains unclear. Sequenced material: glioma tissue, nonneoplastic brain tissue, or PBMCs (not recorded which). The TCR comes from a human donor with low-grade glioma or glioblastoma, undergoing nonglioma brain surgery, or in good health (not recorded which). In nucleotides, the CDR3 is TGTGCCAGCAGCCAAGTAATCTTAACTCAAGCTTTCTTT. Translated: CASSQVILTQAFF.